Following are 5 T cell receptor beta chains from one sample sequenced in a study of T-cell memory formation after mild COVID-19. TCRdb re-analysed the 5' RACE reads in MiXCR, keeping a single row per CDR3 protein. The data show fewer than 650,000 distinct CDR3 sequences, roughly a sixth seen once. Source material: PBMCs or a T cell subset sorted from them (not recorded which). The receptor set was obtained from an adult woman who had mild COVID-19 (a few samples of this study predate the infection). Cell type and time point are not known.

CDR3 nucleotides: TGTGCCATCACCACGGGACCGACGAGCTCCTACGAGCAGTACTTC. Residues: CAITTGPTSSYEQYF. V and J are TRBV10-3 and TRBJ2-7, with D perhaps assigned TRBD1 or TRBD2 (5 bases each). The germline V gene has CDR1 ENHRY and CDR2 SYGVKD. The CDR3 length is 15 residues. Trimming removed 7 bases at V and 0 bases at J, with 16 bases between.

The rearrangement uses TRBV9 and TRBJ1-2; no clear D. Germline-derived CDR1 and CDR2 are SGDLS and YYNGEE. The CDR3 is 17 amino acids. Deletions cut 2 bases from V and 0 bases from J, with 17 bases between. The CDR3: CASSVAERPLANYGYTF. The DNA for the CDR3 is TGTGCCAGCAGCGTCGCCGAACGGCCGTTAGCTAACTATGGCTACACCTTC.

This clonotype was picked up many times. J is TRBJ2-5 and V is TRBV5-1, with 9 positions matching TRBD1. The CDR3 runs to 18 residues. V was pared by 0 bases and J by 2 bases, with 11 bases of the junction left unmatched. The germline CDR1 and CDR2 sequences are SGHRS and YFSETQ. The CDR3 nucleotides are TGCGCCAGCAGCTTGGAAGGGACAGGGAATGTAGGGCAAGAGACCCAGTACTTC. Protein sequence: CASSLEGTGNVGQETQYF. Variable domain in full (rest from reference TRBV5-1 and TRBJ2-5): KAGVTQTPRYLIKTRGQQVTLSCSPISGHRSVSWYQQTPGQGLQFLFEYFSETQRNKGNFPGRFSGRQFSNSRSEMNVSTLELGDSALYLCASSLEGTGNVGQETQYFGPGTRLLVL.

The table lists this clonotype with a few counts. The chain is built from TRBV18 and TRBJ2-7; 9 bases agree with TRBD1. The germline CDR1 and CDR2 sequences are KGHSH and LQKENI. With 2 bases clipped from V and 5 bases from J, the junction kept 4 bases outside the gene matches. This CDR3 comprises 14 residues. The DNA for the CDR3 is TGTGCCAGCTCACCAGGGGACAGGGTCCACGAGCAGTACTTC. It specifies CASSPGDRVHEQYF.

The sample holds a few counts of this clonotype. The rearrangement links TRBV20-1 to TRBJ2-1, with TRBD2 as a possible D gene (6 bases). V was pared by 6 bases and J by 2 bases, with 14 bases between. CDR1 and CDR2 (germline): DFQATT, SNEGSKA (reference sequence). This CDR3 has 14 residues. The CDR3 sequence is CSAWGVATYNEQFF. CDR3 DNA sequence: TGCAGTGCCTGGGGGGTAGCGACCTACAATGAGCAGTTCTTC.